One T cell receptor (beta chain) is described in this entry. The source of the sample is a study of blood T cell repertoires in COVID-19. Study background: COVID-19 samples collected from the United States, Italy and Spain covered acute and convalescent phases.

Germline V gene lookup returns CDR1 MRHNA and CDR2 SNTAGT. V shed 7 bases and J 3 bases; nucleotides not matched to a gene: 3. This CDR3 spans 13 amino acids. Assay: immunoSEQ multiplex PCR; the TCRdb copy retains only in-frame clones and omits some. This sample yields 100,000 or so clones, of which roughly 87% are seen a single time; 3.5% to 5% belongs to the top ten. This TCR was sampled from a man aged 50-59 years with acute or convalescent COVID-19. The chain uses TRBV6-4 and TRBJ2-1, with 7 bases identical to TRBD1. Sequencing was performed on peripheral blood. CDR3 DNA sequence: TGTGCCAGCAAGGGACAGCACTACAATGAGCAGTTCTTC. The encoded protein is CASKGQHYNEQFF.